These T cell receptor beta chains were read from a single sample in a study of blood T cells in healthy people across ages. TCRdb re-called the 5' RACE reads with MiXCR, one entry per CDR3 protein. Of 950,000 to 1,200,000 distinct CDR3 sequences listed, roughly two fifths are singletons. The sample was blood. The receptor source for this set is a man between 18 and 35 years old in good health. The conserved cysteine and the conserved F or W are not part of the CDR3 here. Each record gives: CDR3 length, V gene, CDR3 protein.

CDR3 length: 12; V gene: TRBV4-3; CDR3 protein: ASSQDQGDEKLF
CDR3 length: 12; V gene: TRBV6-4; CDR3 protein: ASSAELSTDTQY
CDR3 length: 15; V gene: TRBV7-2; CDR3 protein: ASSLEVGSIELYGYT
CDR3 length: 11; V gene: TRBV6-5; CDR3 protein: ASSYSSRGSRF
CDR3 length: 12; V gene: TRBV7-9; CDR3 protein: ASSLGGSAAEQF
CDR3 length: 12; V gene: TRBV27; CDR3 protein: ASSSSGYTDTQY
CDR3 length: 10; V gene: TRBV6-2/TRBV6-3; CDR3 protein: ASSSFGDTQY
CDR3 length: 13; V gene: TRBV7-9; CDR3 protein: ASSQREDSNYGYT
CDR3 length: 13; V gene: TRBV4-1; CDR3 protein: ASSLTPGANTEAF
CDR3 length: 9; V gene: TRBV29-1; CDR3 protein: SVGGSDGYT
CDR3 length: 14; V gene: TRBV10-3; CDR3 protein: AISDAGGHGEETQY
CDR3 length: 14; V gene: TRBV9; CDR3 protein: ASSVEAGGPADTQY
CDR3 length: 13; V gene: TRBV2; CDR3 protein: ASSEFGQTNTEAF
CDR3 length: 13; V gene: TRBV6-4; CDR3 protein: ASSDSGQGLDGYT
CDR3 length: 14; V gene: TRBV6-5; CDR3 protein: ASSYSLWGLNNEPF
CDR3 length: 11; V gene: TRBV29-1; CDR3 protein: SVEADSQETQY
CDR3 length: 12; V gene: TRBV4-1; CDR3 protein: ASSQDRDSGGYT
CDR3 length: 12; V gene: TRBV9; CDR3 protein: ASSTTGVAGELF